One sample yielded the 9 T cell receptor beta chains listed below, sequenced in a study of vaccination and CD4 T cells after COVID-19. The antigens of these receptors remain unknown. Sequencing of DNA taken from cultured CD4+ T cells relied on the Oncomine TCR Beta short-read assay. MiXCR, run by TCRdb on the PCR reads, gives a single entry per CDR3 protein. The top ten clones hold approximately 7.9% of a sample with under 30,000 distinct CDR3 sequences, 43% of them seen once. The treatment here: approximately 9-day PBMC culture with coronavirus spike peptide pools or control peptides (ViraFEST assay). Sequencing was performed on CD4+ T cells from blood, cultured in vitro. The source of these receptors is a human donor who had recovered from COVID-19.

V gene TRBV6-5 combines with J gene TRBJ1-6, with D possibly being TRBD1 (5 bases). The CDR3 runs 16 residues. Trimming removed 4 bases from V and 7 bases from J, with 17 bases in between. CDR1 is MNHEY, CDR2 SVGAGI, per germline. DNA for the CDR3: TGTGCCAGCAGTTTGCCGCCTCCTCGGGACAATTCACCCCTCCACTTT. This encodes CASSLPPPRDNSPLHF.

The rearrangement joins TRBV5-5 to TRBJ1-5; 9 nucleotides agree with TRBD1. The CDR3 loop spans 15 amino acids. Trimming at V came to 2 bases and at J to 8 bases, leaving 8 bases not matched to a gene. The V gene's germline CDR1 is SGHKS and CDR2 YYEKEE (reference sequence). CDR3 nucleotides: TGTGCCAGCAGCTTTGGAGACAGGGGGTCCGAGCCCCAGCATTTT. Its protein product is CASSFGDRGSEPQHF.

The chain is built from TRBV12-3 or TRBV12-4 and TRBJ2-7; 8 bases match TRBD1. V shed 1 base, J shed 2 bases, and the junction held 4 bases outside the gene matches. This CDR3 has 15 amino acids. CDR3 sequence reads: CASSLEDRAAYEQYF. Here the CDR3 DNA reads TGTGCCAGCAGTTTAGAGGACAGGGCTGCCTACGAGCAGTACTTC.

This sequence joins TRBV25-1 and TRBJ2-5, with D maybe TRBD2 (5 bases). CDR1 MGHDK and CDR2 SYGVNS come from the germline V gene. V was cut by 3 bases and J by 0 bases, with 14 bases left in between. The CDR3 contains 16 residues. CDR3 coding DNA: TGTGCCAGCAGTGACAGGAAAGGACTCTACCAAGAGACCCAGTACTTC. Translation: CASSDRKGLYQETQYF.

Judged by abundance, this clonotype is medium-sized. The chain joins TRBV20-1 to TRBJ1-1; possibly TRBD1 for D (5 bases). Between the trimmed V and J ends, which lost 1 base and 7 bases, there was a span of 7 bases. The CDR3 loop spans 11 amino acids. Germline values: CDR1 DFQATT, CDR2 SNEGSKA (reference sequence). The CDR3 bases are TGCAGTGCTAGAGGGCAGGGTGAAGCTTTCTTT. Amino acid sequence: CSARGQGEAFF.

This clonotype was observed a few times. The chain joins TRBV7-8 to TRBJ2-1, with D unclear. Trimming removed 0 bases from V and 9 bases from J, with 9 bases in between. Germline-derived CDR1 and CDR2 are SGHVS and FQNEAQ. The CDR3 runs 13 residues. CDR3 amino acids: CASSLAPGLEQFF. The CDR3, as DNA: TGTGCCAGCAGCTTAGCGCCGGGTCTTGAGCAGTTCTTC. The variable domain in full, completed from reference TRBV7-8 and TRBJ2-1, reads GAGVSQSPRYKVAKRGQDVALRCDPISGHVSLFWYQQALGQGPEFLTYFQNEAQLDKSGLPSDRFFAERPEGSVSTLKIQRTQQEDSAVYLCASSLAPGLEQFFGPGTRLTVL.

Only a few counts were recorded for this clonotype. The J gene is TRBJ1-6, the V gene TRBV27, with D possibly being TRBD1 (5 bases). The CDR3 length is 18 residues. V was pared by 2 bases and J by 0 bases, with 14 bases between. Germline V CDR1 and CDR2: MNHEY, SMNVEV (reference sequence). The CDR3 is CASSLRQPLSSYNSPLHF. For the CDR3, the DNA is TGTGCCAGCAGTTTACGACAGCCTCTAAGCTCCTATAATTCACCCCTCCACTTT.

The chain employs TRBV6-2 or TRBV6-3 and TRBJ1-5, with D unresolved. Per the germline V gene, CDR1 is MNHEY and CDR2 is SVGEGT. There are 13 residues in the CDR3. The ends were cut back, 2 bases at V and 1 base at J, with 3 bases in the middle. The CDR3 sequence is CASSYGSNQPQHF. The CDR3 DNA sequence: TGTGCCAGCAGTTACGGAAGCAATCAGCCCCAGCATTTT.

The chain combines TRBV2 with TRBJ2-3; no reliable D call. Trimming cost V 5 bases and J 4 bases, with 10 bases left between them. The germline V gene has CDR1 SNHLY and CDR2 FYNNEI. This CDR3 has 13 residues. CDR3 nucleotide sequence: TGTGCCAGCAGTACCGGACGGGCAGATACGCAGTATTTT. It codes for CASSTGRADTQYF. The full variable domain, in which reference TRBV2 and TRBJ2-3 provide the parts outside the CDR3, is EPEVTQTPSHQVTQMGQEVILRCVPISNHLYFYWYRQILGQKVEFLVSFYNNEISEKSEIFDDQFSVERPDGSNFTLKIRSTKLEDSAMYFCASSTGRADTQYFGPGTRLTVL.